The 3 T cell receptor beta chains given below trace back to one sample, sequenced in a study of T cells in Graves' hyperthyroidism and ophthalmopathy. The investigators amplified TCR beta CDR3 regions from RNA transcripts. TCR CDR3 regions were first amplified by RT-PCR with HTBI primers. TCRdb fed the multiplex PCR reads into MiXCR, producing one record per CDR3 protein. The top ten hold roughly 11% of the sample, which has 300,000 to 450,000 distinct CDR3 sequences, approximately 15% seen once. The sequencing input was blood. These receptors all come from a woman aged 55 to 70 with Graves' hyperthyroidism.

The chain is built from TRBV11-3 and TRBJ2-7, with 8 bases that match TRBD2. This CDR3 is 15 amino acids long. Germline values: CDR1 SGHNT, CDR2 YENEEA. The V gene end was trimmed by 4 bases and the J gene end by 3 bases; junction bases not matched to a gene: 8. For the CDR3, the DNA is TGTGCCAGCAGCTCCGGGGGGGGAGCCCTCTACGAGCAGTACTTC. It yields the protein CASSSGGGALYEQYF.

This clonotype was detected ten times or more. The V and J genes are TRBV30 and TRBJ2-7; maybe TRBD2 (5 bases). This CDR3 comprises 14 residues. V was trimmed by 0 bases and J by 0 bases, leaving 9 bases between them. CDR1 and CDR2 from the germline V gene are GTSNPN and SVGIG (reference sequence). Written as DNA, the CDR3 is TGTGCCTGGAGTGTACGGGGAAGCTCCTACGAGCAGTACTTC. Amino acid sequence: CAWSVRGSSYEQYF.

This clonotype was counted at least ten times. This rearrangement joins TRBV2 to TRBJ1-4; 10 nucleotides align to TRBD1. Germline trimming cut 4 bases from V and 8 bases from J; bases unmatched to any gene: 7. In germline, CDR1 is SNHLY, CDR2 FYNNEI. CDR3 length: 15 residues. CDR3 protein: CASSGRDRGDEKLFF. The CDR3 bases are TGTGCCAGCAGTGGACGGGACAGGGGCGACGAAAAACTGTTTTTT.